Following are 19 T cell receptor beta chains from one sample sequenced in a study of tumor-infiltrating lymphocytes in primary liver carcinoma. Co-extraction of both nucleic acids (RNA and DNA) used roughly 19-33 mg of unsorted bulk tissue. A primer in the constant region served to generate TCR beta cDNA from approximately 500 ng of total RNA. Three rounds of nested multiplex PCR with slightly modified ARM-PCR produced TCR beta libraries. The first two PCR rounds used TRBV1-TRBV30 primers with a Cbeta primer, roughly 10 cycles each. TCRdb redid the calling of the multiplex PCR reads with MiXCR, one entry per CDR3 protein. Counted here are tens of thousands of distinct CDR3 sequences, around 75% occurring once; the ten biggest clones make up roughly an eighth. Sequenced input: liver tumor tissue from sampling region 4. The subset here: tumor region T4, right-lateral pole. These receptors were collected from an older woman with primary liver carcinoma and hepatitis B virus infection.

The J gene is TRBJ2-4, the V gene TRBV6-1; the match to TRBD1 covers 12 bases. With V trimmed by 10 bases and J by 8 bases, 15 bases remained unmatched. There are 16 residues in the CDR3. Germline lookup yields CDR1 MNHNS and CDR2 SASEGT. CDR3 in DNA: TGTGCCATCACTAAGGGGACAGGGGGCTGGAGGGACATTCAGTACTTC. This sequence encodes CAITKGTGGWRDIQYF.

This sequence joins TRBV5-1 and TRBJ1-4, with TRBD1 matching 12 bases. Per germline, CDR1 SGHRS and CDR2 YFSETQ. The CDR3 sequence is 19 residues long. With 6 bases clipped from V and 2 bases from J, the junction kept 14 bases outside the gene matches. The CDR3 is CASNIGNWDRGLTNEKLFF. The CDR3 bases are TGCGCCAGCAACATTGGGAACTGGGACAGGGGGCTTACTAATGAAAAACTGTTTTTT.

This clonotype appeared once. This clone may be a read error of a much larger clone one base away. This chain links TRBV28 with TRBJ1-1, with D possibly matching TRBD1 (5 bases). The CDR3 consists of 13 residues. Germline V lookup: CDR1 MDHEN, CDR2 SYDVKM. CDR3 in amino acids: CATLTVMNTETFF. The CDR3 coding sequence is TGTGCCACCTTGACAGTCATGAACACTGAAACTTTCTTT.

Remarks on this clonotype: Since a much larger clone is just one base distant, this may be a read error. The rearrangement joins TRBV10-3 to TRBJ2-5, with 10 bases matching TRBD2. The junction had 5 bases not matched to a gene; V was cut back by 5 bases and J by 5 bases. The CDR3 length is 14 residues. Germline V gene sequence: CDR1 ENHRY, CDR2 SYGVKD. This CDR3 is CAISRGLATETQYF. CDR3 DNA sequence: TGTGCCATCAGTAGGGGACTAGCGACGGAGACCCAGTACTTC.

By sample fraction, this clonotype is medium-sized. The V and J genes are TRBV11-2 and TRBJ2-2, with D maybe TRBD2 (6 bases). Trimming cost V 3 bases and J 1 base, with 15 bases left between them. Germline V gene lookup returns CDR1 SGHAT and CDR2 FQNNGV. This CDR3 is 17 amino acids long. CDR3 DNA: TGTGCCAGCAGCTTTAATAGGGCTAGCGTGAACACCGGGGAGCTGTTTTTT. Its translation is CASSFNRASVNTGELFF.

On this clonotype itself: As the CDR3 is not closed by the conserved phenylalanine or tryptophan, this likely results from a read error. The chain recombines TRBV29-1 with TRBJ2-1, with TRBD2 matching 8 bases. Germline V gene lookup returns CDR1 SQVTM and CDR2 ANQGSEA. Losses at the gene ends were 6 bases for V and 8 bases for J; bases not matched to a gene: 12. The CDR3 covers 14 residues. DNA for the CDR3: TGCAGCGTCCCCCGACTAGCGTCGTACGATGAGCAGTTCTTA. It yields the protein CSVPRLASYDEQFL.

Of note for this clonotype: The junction shows a germline mismatch at one end, possibly a read error. The chain combines TRBV11-2 with TRBJ2-2; 9 nucleotides align to TRBD2. Germline loops: CDR1 SGHAT, CDR2 FQNNGV. This CDR3 comprises 16 residues. The CDR3 loop is CASSFRLAGDAGELLF. The DNA for the CDR3 is TGTGCCAGCAGTTTCCGATTAGCGGGAGATGCGGGGGAGCTGCTTTTT.

Of note for this clonotype: A read error may be the cause here, since a much bigger clone is one base away. The rearrangement uses TRBV5-1 and TRBJ1-4, with TRBD1 as a possible D gene (5 bases). With 2 bases removed from V and 13 bases from J, the gap between germline ends came to 18 bases. From germline, CDR1 is SGHRS and CDR2 YFSETQ. The CDR3 runs 14 residues. Here the CDR3 reads CASSFGAVRTGLFF. The CDR3 region has the DNA TGCGCCAGCAGCTTCGGGGCTGTTCGAACGGGACTGTTTTTT.

This clonotype showed up many times. J is TRBJ2-1 and V is TRBV5-1; 12 bases match TRBD2. J was trimmed by 7 bases and V by 7 bases; bases with no gene match: 6. Germline assignment: CDR1 SGHRS and CDR2 YFSETQ. This CDR3 region has 14 residues. CDR3 amino acids: CASELAGGRNEQFF. In DNA form, the CDR3 reads TGCGCCAGCGAACTAGCGGGAGGTAGGAATGAGCAGTTCTTC.

About this clonotype itself: It is likely a read error, because the conserved phenylalanine at the end of the CDR3 is missing. The rearrangement links TRBV11-2 to TRBJ2-1; D is possibly TRBD2 (6 bases). The CDR3 totals 16 residues. Germline CDR1 is SGHAT and CDR2 is FQNNGV. This CDR3 reads CTSSLGFLAYYNEQFS. The CDR3 region has the DNA TGTACCAGCAGCTTAGGTTTTCTAGCGTACTACAATGAGCAGTTCTCC.

This clonotype appeared a few times. V is TRBV14 and J is TRBJ2-1; D is tentatively TRBD1 or TRBD2 (7 bases each). V lost 4 bases to trimming and J lost 6 bases, with 10 bases between them. CDR1 and CDR2 (germline): SGHDN, FVKESK. The CDR3 has 13 amino acids. The CDR3 spells CASSPRGGNEQFF. CDR3 nucleotides: TGTGCCAGCAGCCCCAGGGGGGGCAATGAGCAGTTCTTC.

Note on this clonotype: A read error is likely, as this CDR3 ends without the conserved phenylalanine or tryptophan. The chain couples TRBV5-6 to TRBJ2-1, with 7 bases aligning to TRBD2. The CDR3 has 15 amino acids. Germline loops: CDR1 SGHDT, CDR2 YYEEEE. CDR3 nucleotides: TGTGCCAGCAGCTTGCAAGCGGGGCTCGAGAATGATCAGTTCTGC. Its translation: CASSLQAGLENDQFC.

This clonotype showed up just once. Sequence at one end of the junction differs from germline and may be a read error. This rearrangement joins TRBV11-3 to TRBJ2-1; a possible D gene is TRBD2 (7 bases). The germline V gene encodes CDR1 SGHNT and CDR2 YENEEA. The CDR3 length is 17 residues. Here the CDR3 DNA reads TGTGCCGGCAGCTCCCGGGGGGCGCGTACCATGGGCAATGATCAGTTCTTC. This gives the protein CAGSSRGARTMGNDQFF.

This clonotype was seen only once. The J gene is TRBJ2-3, the V gene TRBV5-1, with TRBD2 as a possible D gene (5 bases). Germline CDR1 and CDR2: SGHRS and YFSETQ. V was trimmed by 5 bases and J by 4 bases, leaving 14 bases between them. The CDR3 runs 14 residues. CDR3 region: CASRLEVSADTQYF. CDR3 in DNA: TGCGCCAGCAGGTTAGAGGTTAGCGCAGATACGCAGTATTTT. The full variable domain, rest sourced from reference TRBV5-1 and TRBJ2-3, is KAGVTQTPRYLIKTRGQQVTLSCSPISGHRSVSWYQQTPGQGLQFLFEYFSETQRNKGNFPGRFSGRQFSNSRSEMNVSTLELGDSALYLCASRLEVSADTQYFGPGTRLTVL.

This clonotype came up many times. This chain uses TRBV7-9 with TRBJ2-5; the D call may be TRBD1 or TRBD2 (5 bases each). The CDR3 is made up of 14 amino acids. V lost 3 bases to trimming and J lost 0 bases, with 8 bases between them. Germline V lookup: CDR1 SEHNR, CDR2 FQNEAQ (reference sequence). Here the CDR3 reads CASSLMGDQETQYF. CDR3 nucleotides: TGTGCCAGCAGCTTGATGGGGGACCAAGAGACCCAGTACTTC.

In the case of this clonotype: Sequence at one end of the junction differs from germline and may be a read error. This chain joins TRBV6-5 and TRBJ1-4, with D perhaps matching TRBD1 (5 bases). The CDR3 loop spans 15 amino acids. The V gene's germline CDR1 is MNHEY and CDR2 SVGAGI. CDR3 residues: CASSYRGAGNEKLLF. In DNA, the CDR3 is TGTGCCAGCAGTTATAGAGGGGCTGGTAATGAAAAACTGTTGTTT.

This clonotype was counted at least ten times. The V gene is TRBV6-1, the J gene TRBJ2-7; 7 positions agree with TRBD2. Germline assignment: CDR1 MNHNS and CDR2 SASEGT. V shed 3 bases, J shed 2 bases, and the junction held 4 bases outside the gene matches. The CDR3 is made up of 14 amino acids. CDR3 sequence reads: CASSEGGDTYEQYF. CDR3 sequence (DNA): TGTGCCAGCAGTGAGGGGGGGGATACCTACGAGCAGTACTTC.

To note about this clonotype: Germline is not matched at one junction end, which may reflect a read error. The CDR3 bases are TGTACCAGCAGCGTAACAAGAGGCTCCTACAATGAGCAGTTCTTC. This gives the protein CTSSVTRGSYNEQFF. J is TRBJ2-1 and V is TRBV7-3; D not resolved. This CDR3 is 15 amino acids long. Germline-derived CDR1 and CDR2 are SGHTA and FQGTGA. Supplemented by reference TRBV7-3 and TRBJ2-1, the full variable domain reads GAGVSQTPSNKVTEKGKYVELRCDPISGHTALYWYRQSLGQGPEFLIYFQGTGAADDSGLPNDRFFAVRPEGSVSTLKIQRTERGDSAVYLCTSSVTRGSYNEQFFGPGTRLTVL.

Turning to this clonotype: At one boundary the junction diverges from the germline segment, which might be a read error. The V and J genes are TRBV6-5 and TRBJ2-3; D perhaps matches TRBD2 (5 bases). The CDR3 extends over 14 amino acids. Germline V lookup: CDR1 MNHEY, CDR2 SVGAGI. The CDR3 nucleotides read TGTGCCAGTATCAGATCATCGGGGTCAGATATGCAGTATTTT. Protein product: CASIRSSGSDMQYF.